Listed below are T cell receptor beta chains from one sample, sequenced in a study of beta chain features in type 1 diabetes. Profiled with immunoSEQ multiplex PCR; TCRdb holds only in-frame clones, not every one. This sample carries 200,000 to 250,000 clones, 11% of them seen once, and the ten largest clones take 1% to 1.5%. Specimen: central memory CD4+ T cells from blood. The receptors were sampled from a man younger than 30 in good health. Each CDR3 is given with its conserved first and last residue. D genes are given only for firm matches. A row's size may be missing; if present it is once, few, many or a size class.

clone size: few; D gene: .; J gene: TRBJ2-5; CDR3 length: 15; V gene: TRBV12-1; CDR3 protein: CASSFPGLGRETQYF; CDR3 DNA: TGTGCCAGCAGCTTCCCGGGACTAGGGAGAGAGACCCAGTACTTC
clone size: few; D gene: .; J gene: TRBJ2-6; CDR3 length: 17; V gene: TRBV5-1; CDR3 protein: CASSLSGGGSGANVLTF; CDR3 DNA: TGCGCCAGCAGCCTAAGTGGAGGGGGCTCTGGGGCCAACGTCCTGACTTTC
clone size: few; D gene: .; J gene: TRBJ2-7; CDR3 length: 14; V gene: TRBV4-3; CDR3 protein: CASSQEMGLREQYF; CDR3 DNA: TGCGCCAGCAGCCAAGAAATGGGACTTCGCGAGCAGTACTTC
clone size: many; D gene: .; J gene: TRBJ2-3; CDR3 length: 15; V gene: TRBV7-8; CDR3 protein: CASSLAFPLRDTQYF; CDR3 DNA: TGTGCCAGCAGCTTAGCTTTCCCATTGAGAGATACGCAGTATTTT
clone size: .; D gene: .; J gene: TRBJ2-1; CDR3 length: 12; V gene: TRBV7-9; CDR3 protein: CASSRQDNEQFF; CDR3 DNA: TGTGCCAGCAGCAGACAAGACAATGAGCAGTTCTTC
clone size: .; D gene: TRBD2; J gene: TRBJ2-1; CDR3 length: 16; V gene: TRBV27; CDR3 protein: CASSYSGLAGYNEQFF; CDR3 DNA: TGTGCCAGCAGTTACTCTGGACTAGCGGGATACAATGAGCAGTTCTTC
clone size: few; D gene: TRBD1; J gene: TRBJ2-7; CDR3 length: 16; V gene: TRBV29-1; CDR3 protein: CSGAPWGGTGSNEQYF; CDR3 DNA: TGCAGCGGTGCCCCATGGGGCGGGACAGGGTCTAACGAGCAGTACTTC
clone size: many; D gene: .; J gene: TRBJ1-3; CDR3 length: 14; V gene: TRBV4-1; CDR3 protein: CASSQDRTANTIYF; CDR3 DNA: TGCGCCAGCAGCCAAGACAGGACGGCAAACACCATATATTTT
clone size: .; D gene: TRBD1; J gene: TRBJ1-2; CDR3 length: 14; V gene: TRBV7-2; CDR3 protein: CASSLATGYSGYTF; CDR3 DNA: TGTGCCAGCAGCTTAGCGACAGGGTACAGTGGCTACACCTTC
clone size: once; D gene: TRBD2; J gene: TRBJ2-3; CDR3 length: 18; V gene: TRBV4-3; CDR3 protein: CASSQSPGLAGISDTQYF; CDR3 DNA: TGCGCCAGCAGCCAATCGCCGGGACTAGCGGGGATTTCAGATACGCAGTATTTT
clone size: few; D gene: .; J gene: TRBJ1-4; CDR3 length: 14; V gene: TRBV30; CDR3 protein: CACRDSSTLGKLFF; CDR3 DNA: TGTGCCTGCCGGGACTCAAGTACCTTGGGGAAACTGTTTTTT
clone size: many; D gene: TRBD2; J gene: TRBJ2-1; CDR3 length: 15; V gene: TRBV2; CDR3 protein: CASTPSGRAWNEQFF; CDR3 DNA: TGTGCCAGCACCCCTAGCGGGAGGGCCTGGAATGAGCAGTTCTTC
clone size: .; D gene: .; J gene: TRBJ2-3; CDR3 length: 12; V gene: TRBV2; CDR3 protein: CASSFATHTQYF; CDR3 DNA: TGTGCCAGCAGTTTCGCGACACATACGCAGTATTTT
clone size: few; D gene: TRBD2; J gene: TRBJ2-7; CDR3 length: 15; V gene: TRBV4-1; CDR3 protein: CASSYGTSGTYEQYF; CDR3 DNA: TGCGCCAGCAGCTATGGGACTAGCGGGACCTACGAGCAGTACTTC
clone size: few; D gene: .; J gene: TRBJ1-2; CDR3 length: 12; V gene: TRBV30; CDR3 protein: CAWSVAVSGYTF; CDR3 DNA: TGTGCCTGGAGTGTAGCCGTATCTGGCTACACCTTC
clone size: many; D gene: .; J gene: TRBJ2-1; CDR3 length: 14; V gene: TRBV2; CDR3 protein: CASMKGQSPNEQFF; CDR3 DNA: TGTGCCAGCATGAAGGGGCAGAGTCCGAATGAGCAGTTCTTC
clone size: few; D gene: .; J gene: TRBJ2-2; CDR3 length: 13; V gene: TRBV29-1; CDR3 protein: CSVDGLRTGELFF; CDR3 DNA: TGCAGCGTTGATGGTCTCAGAACCGGGGAGCTGTTTTTT